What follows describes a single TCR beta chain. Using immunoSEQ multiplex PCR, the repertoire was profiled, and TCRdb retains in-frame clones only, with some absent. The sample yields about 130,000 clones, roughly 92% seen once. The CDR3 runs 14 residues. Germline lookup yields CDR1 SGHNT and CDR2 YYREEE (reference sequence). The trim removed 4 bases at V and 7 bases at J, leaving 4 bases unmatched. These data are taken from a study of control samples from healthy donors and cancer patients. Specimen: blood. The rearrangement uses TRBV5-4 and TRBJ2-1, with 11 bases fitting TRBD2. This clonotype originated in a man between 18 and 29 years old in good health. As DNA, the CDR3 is TGTGCCAGCAGCCAACTAGCGGGGGAGAATGAGCAGTTCTTC. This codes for CASSQLAGENEQFF.